This is a list of T cell receptor beta chains from one sample in a study of lymphopenia after photon versus proton radiotherapy. Using immunoSEQ multiplex PCR, the repertoire was profiled, and TCRdb retains in-frame clones only, with some absent. Of around 33,000 clones detected, roughly nine tenths appear once; the ten largest clones hold about 6.6%. This specimen consisted of peripheral blood, obtained from a patient treated with proton-based radiotherapy. The receptor set was obtained from a woman between 65 and 79 years old with pancreatic cancer. Some clones in this sample may be carry-over from other donors' samples. CDR3s include the opening cysteine and the closing phenylalanine or tryptophan. Fields, in order: J gene, V gene, clone size, CDR3 protein. Clone size is not always given. Where it is, it says once, few, many or a class for expanded clones.

TRBJ1-1,TRBV5-6,-,CASSLWDRHEAFF
TRBJ2-7,TRBV30,-,CAWSVRGAFYEQYF
TRBJ2-7,TRBV6-1,-,CASSEGTDLSEYF
TRBJ2-1,TRBV6-5,few,CASSSNLLSSYNEQFF
TRBJ2-1,TRBV7-6,-,CASSGTPFGISYNEQFF
TRBJ2-2,TRBV18,-,CASSPKARTGNTGELFF
TRBJ2-2,TRBV29-1,-,CSVDFTGATGELFF
TRBJ1-4,TRBV5-1,-,CASSWTGQGRDEKLFF
TRBJ2-2,TRBV7-9,-,CASSSPTTNTGELFF
TRBJ2-2,TRBV9,-,CASSVRAANTGELFF
TRBJ2-1,TRBV30,-,CAWSVLGLWNEQFF
TRBJ1-1,TRBV5-1,-,CASNDGGAGEAFF
TRBJ2-7,TRBV7-2,-,CASSSTYGGNYEQYF
TRBJ2-5,TRBV5-1,-,CASSFSGSQETQYF
TRBJ1-1,TRBV11-1,-,CASSLGAGIGAFF
TRBJ2-3,TRBV19,-,CASSQTGDTQYF
TRBJ1-2,TRBV4-1,-,CASSQNRGLYGYTF
TRBJ2-1,TRBV11-2,-,CASSLVPQADPYNEQFF
TRBJ2-5,TRBV6-6,-,CASRTGFGQETQYF
TRBJ1-5,TRBV7-9,-,CASSSGTGYQPQHF
TRBJ1-1,TRBV5-5,-,CASSLDRQGSNTEAFF
TRBJ2-7,TRBV28,-,CASTTTLGTGGYEQYF
TRBJ1-1,TRBV28,-,CASDRGGNTEAFF
TRBJ2-6,TRBV28,-,CASRGLWSGANVLTF
TRBJ2-1,TRBV9,once,CASSVAQGTYNEQFF
TRBJ2-7,TRBV27,-,CASSSGEGYEQYF
TRBJ1-2,TRBV7-8,-,CASSLAPALKGGYTF
TRBJ2-6,TRBV7-9,few,CASSPGGWAGANVLTF
TRBJ2-3,TRBV15,-,CATSRGNGGTDTQYF
TRBJ2-7,TRBV15,-,CATSRDVTSGEYSYEQYF
TRBJ2-1,TRBV7-9,-,CASSPRVLAGVNNEQFF
TRBJ2-3,TRBV5-4,-,CASSLGAGISTDTQYF
TRBJ2-7,TRBV10-3,-,CAIKTDVPSYEQYF
TRBJ1-3,TRBV6-5,-,CASRGPGNTIYF
TRBJ2-7,TRBV6-4,-,CASSDSEADEQYF
TRBJ1-1,TRBV28,-,CASSFQGFNMNTEAFF